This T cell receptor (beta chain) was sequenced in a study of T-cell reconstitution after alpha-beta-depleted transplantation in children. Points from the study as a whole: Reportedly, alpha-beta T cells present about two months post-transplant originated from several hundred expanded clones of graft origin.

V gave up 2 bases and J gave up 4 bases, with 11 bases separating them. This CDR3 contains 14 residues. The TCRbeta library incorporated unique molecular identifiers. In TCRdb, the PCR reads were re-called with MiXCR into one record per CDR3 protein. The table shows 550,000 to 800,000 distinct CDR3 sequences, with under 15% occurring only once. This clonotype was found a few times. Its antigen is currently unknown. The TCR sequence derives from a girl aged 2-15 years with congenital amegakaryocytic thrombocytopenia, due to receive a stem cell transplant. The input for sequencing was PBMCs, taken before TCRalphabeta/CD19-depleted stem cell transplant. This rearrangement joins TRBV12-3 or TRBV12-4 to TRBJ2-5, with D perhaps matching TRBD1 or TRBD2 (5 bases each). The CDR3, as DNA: TGTGCCAGCAGTTTAACCGGTGGGGGAGAGACCCAGTACTTC. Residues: CASSLTGGGETQYF.